In its sample, the clone carrying this T cell receptor (beta chain) was seen once. The antigen is undetermined. The germline gives CDR1 SEHNR, CDR2 FQNEAQ (reference sequence). The CDR3 contains 14 residues. The V end lost 1 base, the J end lost 4 bases, and 8 bases lay between the germline ends. This specimen belongs to a study of post-analysis software for immune sequencing data. The overall study: Recorded subtypes: relapsing-remitting, secondary progressive, progressive-relapsing; some patients unannotated.

Unique molecular identifiers were carried by the TCR beta cDNA libraries. Input amounts of roughly 0.85 to 11 million T cells were used. These gave about 500,000 cDNA molecules, so each molecule approximated one T cell. TCRdb re-analysed the PCR reads in MiXCR, keeping a single row per CDR3 protein. The table records 650,000 to 850,000 distinct CDR3 sequences, 53% of them present only once. Study conclusions and caveats: Samples prepared in the same batch strongly co-clustered by F measure. Five TRBV segments, including TRBV5-6, TRBV5-1 and TRBV20-1, were more frequent in patients than controls. Versus controls, multiple sclerosis patients showed significantly lower diversity (normalized Chao1).

Sequencing was done on a sample of blood. The gene calls are TRBV7-9 and TRBJ1-5; D is uncertain. The receptor was isolated from a girl aged 5-17 years with multiple sclerosis. CDR3 protein: CASSLDGENQPQHF. Written as DNA, the CDR3 is TGTGCCAGCAGCTTAGACGGGGAAAATCAGCCCCAGCATTTT.